Included here is one TCR beta chain sequence, with context. The CDR3 has 14 residues. The ends were cut back, 5 bases at V and 5 bases at J, with 16 bases in the middle. In germline, CDR1 is PRHDT, CDR2 FYEKMQ (reference sequence). As processed by the authors: The assay estimated nucleated cells by amplifying reference gene primers. The table came from immunoSEQ multiplex PCR; TCRdb's copy has only in-frame clones and leaves some out. That table supplies the V and J calls and clone size; D and trimming were determined from the DNA. The sample consists of about 210,000 clones, more than 75% of them appearing once. This entry is derived from a study of blood T cell repertoires in COVID-19.

V usage is TRBV13 and J usage is TRBJ2-7; D is uncertain. What was sequenced was peripheral blood. The origin of this receptor is a human donor in a cohort sampled during active COVID-19. The CDR3 sequence: CASSTHSELDEQYF. DNA of the CDR3: TGTGCCAGCAGCACTCACAGTGAGCTTGACGAGCAGTACTTC.